One and the same sample provided the 23 T cell receptor beta chains below, sequenced in a study of blood T cell repertoires in COVID-19. The repertoire was sequenced with immunoSEQ multiplex PCR; TCRdb's copy has only in-frame clones and lacks some. Here the sample spans some 110,000 clones, less than 95% being singletons. Input material: peripheral blood. The origin of the receptors is a human donor with active COVID-19. The donor label of this sample is uncertain.

The V and J genes are TRBV4-1 and TRBJ2-1; TRBD1 matches at 7 bases. The CDR3 extends over 13 amino acids. CDR1 MGHRA and CDR2 YSYEKL come from the germline V gene. The V and J ends lost 1 base and 8 bases, in that order; junction bases with no gene match: 2. The CDR3 here is CASSQGTGYEQFF. CDR3 nucleotides: TGCGCCAGCAGCCAAGGGACAGGTTATGAGCAGTTCTTC.

V and J are TRBV6-2 or TRBV6-3 and TRBJ2-7, with 7 positions matching TRBD1. Looked up from germline, CDR1 is MNHEY and CDR2 is SVGEGT. There are 15 residues in the CDR3. With V trimmed by 5 bases and J by 2 bases, 9 bases remained unmatched. The CDR3 loop reads CASSPRDSLTYEQYF. The CDR3 bases are TGTGCCAGCAGTCCCCGGGACAGCCTTACCTACGAGCAGTACTTC.

The CDR3 sequence is CASSWTSGGLTGELFF. The CDR3 DNA reads TGTGCCAGCAGCTGGACTAGCGGGGGCCTCACCGGGGAGCTGTTTTTT. The rearrangement links TRBV7-2 to TRBJ2-2; the match to TRBD2 covers 13 bases. Germline loops: CDR1 SGHTA, CDR2 FQGNSA. The ends lost 4 bases at V and 4 bases at J; junction bases unmatched: 3. The CDR3 sequence is 16 residues long.

The chain carries TRBV14 and TRBJ2-3; D gene uncertain. This CDR3 spans 14 amino acids. Germline V gene lookup returns CDR1 SGHDN and CDR2 FVKESK. Between the trimmed V and J ends, which lost 1 base and 0 bases, there was a span of 5 bases. Written as DNA, the CDR3 is TGTGCCAGCAGCCAAGCACATAGCACAGATACGCAGTATTTT. Its translation: CASSQAHSTDTQYF.

The chain uses TRBV9 and TRBJ2-1; possible D gene TRBD1, 5 bases. Trimming pared 1 base from V and 3 bases from J, leaving 11 bases between. The CDR3 has 15 residues. CDR1 SGDLS and CDR2 YYNGEE come from the germline V gene. The CDR3: CASSVYPTGYNEQFF. CDR3 nucleotides: TGTGCCAGCAGCGTATACCCCACAGGCTACAATGAGCAGTTCTTC.

The chain uses TRBV19 and TRBJ1-5; D remains unclear. This CDR3 has 14 amino acids. Germline V gene sequence: CDR1 LNHDA, CDR2 SQIVND (reference sequence). Trimming shortened V by 3 bases and J by 9 bases, and 15 bases separated the two germline ends. CDR3 in amino acids: CASSIEGGVAPQHF. CDR3 coding DNA: TGTGCCAGTAGTATCGAGGGTGGCGTTGCGCCCCAGCATTTT.

This chain links TRBV7-2 with TRBJ1-1; D gene uncertain. V was shortened by 2 bases and J by 6 bases, with 10 bases between the two germline ends. Germline CDR1 reads SGHTA; CDR2 reads FQGNSA. The CDR3 sequence is 13 residues long. The DNA of the CDR3 is TGTGCCAGCAGCTTACCGGGTACGGCTGAAGCTTTCTTT. This codes for CASSLPGTAEAFF.

V usage is TRBV11-2 and J usage is TRBJ1-2, with 8 positions matching TRBD1. V dropped 3 bases and J dropped 6; count of bases not matched to a gene: 9. The CDR3 consists of 15 residues. Germline V lookup: CDR1 SGHAT, CDR2 FQNNGV. This chain's CDR3 is CASSFTNRGVNGYTF. CDR3 nucleotide sequence: TGTGCCAGCAGCTTCACGAACAGGGGGGTAAATGGCTACACCTTC.

A single count supports this clone. The chain's CDR3 is CASSSWYQGAGSGYTF. CDR3 nucleotides: TGTGCCAGCAGCTCATGGTATCAGGGGGCCGGGTCGGGCTACACCTTC. The V call is TRBV5-8, the J call TRBJ1-2, with 8 bases identical to TRBD1. The length of the CDR3 is 16 residues. Germline V gene sequence: CDR1 SGHTS, CDR2 YDEGEE. J was trimmed by 8 bases and V by 3 bases; bases with no gene match: 15.

The J gene is TRBJ1-1, the V gene TRBV6-5, with 8 bases aligning to TRBD1. From germline, CDR1 is MNHEY and CDR2 SVGAGI. The CDR3 totals 15 residues. J was trimmed by 2 bases and V by 5 bases; bases with no gene match: 7. CDR3 in DNA: TGTGCCAGCAGTAGGGGGGACAGGAGAAACACTGAAGCTTTCTTT. Translated, it gives CASSRGDRRNTEAFF.

V is TRBV6-5 and J is TRBJ2-5; possible D gene TRBD2, 5 bases. In germline, CDR1 is MNHEY, CDR2 SVGAGI. V lost 4 bases to trimming and J lost 7 bases, with 13 bases between them. This CDR3 contains 13 residues. The CDR3 is CASSLLVHSTQYF. As DNA, the CDR3 is TGTGCCAGCAGTTTACTAGTCCACTCGACCCAGTACTTC.

The chain employs TRBV7-2 and TRBJ1-5, with 11 bases fitting TRBD1. V shed 5 bases and J 4 bases; nucleotides not matched to a gene: 1. The germline CDR1 and CDR2 sequences are SGHTA and FQGNSA. This CDR3 comprises 14 residues. CDR3 residues: CASSGTGGNQPQHF. CDR3 nucleotide sequence: TGTGCCAGCAGCGGGACAGGGGGAAATCAGCCCCAGCATTTT.

Turning to this clone: Other nucleotide sequences in the sample specify the same CDR3. The gene calls are TRBV6-2 or TRBV6-3 and TRBJ2-7; possible D gene TRBD1, 6 bases. Per the germline V gene, CDR1 is MNHEY and CDR2 is SVGEGT. The CDR3 totals 13 residues. Trimming removed 0 bases from V and 4 bases from J, with 7 bases in between. The CDR3 bases are TGTGCCAGCAGTTACTCGAGGGGGTACGAGCAGTACTTC. As protein: CASSYSRGYEQYF.

This clone has a single count. The chain carries TRBV10-2 and TRBJ2-5, with 8 nucleotides matching TRBD1. The CDR3 extends over 13 amino acids. With V trimmed by 10 bases and J by 1 base, 5 bases remained unmatched. The V gene's germline CDR1 is WSHSY and CDR2 SAAADI. As DNA, the CDR3 is TGCGCCACTCGGGACAGGACCCAAGAGACCCAGTACTTC. Its translation is CATRDRTQETQYF.

The chain combines TRBV7-2 with TRBJ2-3, with unresolved D. The germline V gene encodes CDR1 SGHTA and CDR2 FQGNSA. The CDR3 covers 13 residues. The V end lost 2 bases, the J end lost 4 bases, and 7 bases lay between the germline ends. Here the CDR3 reads CASSLSRADTQYF. The CDR3 coding sequence is TGTGCCAGCAGCTTATCGCGCGCAGATACGCAGTATTTT.

The chain combines TRBV6-5 with TRBJ1-6; 8 bases align to TRBD1. This CDR3 region has 15 residues. CDR1 is MNHEY and CDR2 is SVGAGI in the germline V gene. With V trimmed by 6 bases and J by 0 bases, 1 base remained unmatched. This CDR3 reads CASSTGGSYNSPLHF. CDR3 DNA: TGTGCCAGCAGCACAGGGGGCTCCTATAATTCACCCCTCCACTTT.

This clone was seen just once. The CDR3 here is CASSNRRGGWRNTIYF. The CDR3 DNA reads as TGTGCCAGCAGCAATAGGAGAGGGGGCTGGAGAAACACCATATATTTT. This chain connects TRBV7-8 to TRBJ1-3; 7 bases fit TRBD1. This CDR3 is built from 16 residues. The germline V gene encodes CDR1 SGHVS and CDR2 FQNEAQ. The ends lost 5 bases at V and 5 bases at J; junction bases unmatched: 12.

CDR3 DNA: TGTGCCAGCAGTGCCTGGCGGTACACCTTC. Translation: CASSAWRYTF. This sequence joins TRBV2 and TRBJ1-2; D is uncertain. The V end lost 4 bases, the J end lost 11 bases, and 8 bases lay between the germline ends. Germline CDR1 SNHLY, CDR2 FYNNEI. CDR3 size: 10 residues.

The chain has TRBV19 and TRBJ2-3; maybe TRBD2 (6 bases). CDR3 length: 16 residues. Germline V lookup: CDR1 LNHDA, CDR2 SQIVND (reference sequence). V lost 3 bases, J lost 0 bases, and 13 bases lay in between. CDR3: CASSMDWGDSTDTQYF. CDR3 sequence (DNA): TGTGCCAGTAGTATGGATTGGGGGGATAGCACAGATACGCAGTATTTT.

The rearrangement uses TRBV10-3 and TRBJ1-1; the D gene is possibly TRBD1 (6 bases). The germline V gene encodes CDR1 ENHRY and CDR2 SYGVKD. The CDR3 has 15 amino acids. The V and J ends lost 3 bases and 2 bases respectively, with 13 bases between them. The DNA of the CDR3 is TGTGCCATCAGTGAACCAGGACAGCCAAACACTGAAGCTTTCTTT. It codes for CAISEPGQPNTEAFF.

J is TRBJ2-7 and V is TRBV27, with 9 bases matching TRBD2. Germline CDR1 MNHEY, CDR2 SMNVEV (reference sequence). CDR3 length: 15 residues. Losses at the gene ends were 5 bases for V and 6 bases for J; bases not matched to a gene: 11. The CDR3 region is CASSPPLGLAGEQYF. CDR3 in DNA: TGTGCCAGCAGTCCTCCCTTGGGACTAGCTGGCGAGCAGTACTTC.

V gene TRBV9 combines with J gene TRBJ2-1; 9 nucleotides align to TRBD1. Looked up from germline, CDR1 is SGDLS and CDR2 is YYNGEE. V was pared by 0 bases and J by 8 bases, with 9 bases of the junction left unmatched. This CDR3 comprises 16 residues. The CDR3 sequence is CASSVGAGQGSHEQFF. The CDR3 nucleotides are TGTGCCAGCAGCGTAGGCGCGGGACAGGGTAGCCATGAGCAGTTCTTC.

The chain links TRBV29-1 to TRBJ2-7; a possible D gene is TRBD2 (6 bases). V lost 3 bases and J lost 6, with 12 bases in between. This CDR3 region has 12 residues. CDR1 is SQVTM and CDR2 is ANQGSEA in the germline V gene. The DNA for the CDR3 is TGCAGCGTTGATCGGGGGTCTCGCGAGCAGTACTTC. This translates into CSVDRGSREQYF.